This TCR beta chain came from a study of identical twins. Findings and caveats of the study: Weaker excess twin sharing was observed in beta out-of-frame sequences.

Through template switching, a universal primer site was introduced, and the cDNA contained unique molecular identifiers. TCRdb redid the calling of the 5' RACE reads with MiXCR, one entry per CDR3 protein. This table has roughly 290,000 distinct CDR3 sequences, roughly 8.6% appearing once. The V gene's germline CDR1 is SGDLS and CDR2 YYNGEE. With 1 base removed from V and 8 bases from J, the gap between germline ends came to 10 bases. The CDR3 has 13 amino acids. This clonotype was detected many times. The target antigen is unknown. This sample also appeared in a second study, on yellow fever vaccine responses in identical twins.

The sequenced sample consisted of memory (CD45RO+) T cells sorted from blood. The receptor was derived from a young woman in good health. The chain carries TRBV9 and TRBJ2-1; D is perhaps TRBD2 (5 bases). The CDR3 region is CASSVTSGYEQFF. The CDR3 DNA reads as TGTGCCAGCAGCGTAACTAGTGGATATGAGCAGTTCTTC.